These 23 T cell receptor beta chains were sequenced from one sample in a study of cytomegalovirus exposure and HLA in healthy donors (dated by TCRdb to 2017 to 2019). The library was generated by the immunoSEQ multiplex PCR assay. For the multiplex PCR, a mixture combining 60 forward primers for TCR Vbeta segments and 13 reverse primers for TCR Jbeta segments was used. Drawn from immuneACCESS, this table holds only the in-frame rearrangements with V and J called that TCRdb kept. Clones are partly lost; checked studies trace under half to an unresolved V gene and leave the rest unexplained. This sample gives about 70,000 clones in total; over 70% of them show up just once. Together, the top ten hold around 10% of the sample. Sequencing input: PBMCs. The source is a human donor in good health.

This rearrangement joins TRBV7-9 to TRBJ2-3; weak D call: TRBD1 (6 bases). The CDR3 contains 17 residues. Trimming pared 4 bases from V and 4 bases from J, leaving 21 bases between. Germline CDR1 reads SEHNR; CDR2 reads FQNEAQ (reference sequence). The CDR3 region has the DNA TGTGCCAGCAGCTATCTACCTGGGACATCTTGGGCAGATACGCAGTATTTT. It specifies CASSYLPGTSWADTQYF.

This chain joins TRBV9 and TRBJ2-2, with 12 bases that match TRBD2. The CDR3 loop spans 17 amino acids. CDR1 and CDR2 from the germline V gene are SGDLS and YYNGEE. With 6 bases clipped from V and 2 bases from J, the junction kept 8 bases outside the gene matches. Written as DNA, the CDR3 is TGTGCCAGCACCAGGACTAGCGGGACTCTAAACACCGGGGAGCTGTTTTTT. Protein sequence: CASTRTSGTLNTGELFF.

The V gene is TRBV6-5, the J gene TRBJ2-7, with 10 bases identical to TRBD1. The CDR3 is 15 amino acids. Germline CDR1 MNHEY, CDR2 SVGAGI. V shed 7 bases, J shed 6 bases, and the junction held 12 bases outside the gene matches. The DNA of the CDR3 is TGTGCCAGCACCCGAAGACAGGGGGCAAAAGGCGAGCAGTACTTC. It translates to CASTRRQGAKGEQYF.

This clone came up once. This chain joins TRBV5-5 and TRBJ2-3; D unresolved. The CDR3 is 15 residues long. The V and J ends lost 1 base and 2 bases respectively, with 11 bases between them. The germline CDR1 and CDR2 sequences are SGHKS and YYEKEE (reference sequence). The CDR3 nucleotides read TGTGCCAGCAGCTTGTCGGCAGGATACACAGATACGCAGTATTTT. Translated: CASSLSAGYTDTQYF.

The V and J genes are TRBV30 and TRBJ1-1; maybe TRBD1 (6 bases). Germline CDR1 reads GTSNPN; CDR2 reads SVGIG (reference sequence). Trimming left V 2 bases short and J 8 bases short, with 12 bases between. The CDR3 loop spans 12 amino acids. The CDR3 DNA reads TGTGCCTGGAGTAGGGAAGACAGGGAAGCTTTCTTT. As protein: CAWSREDREAFF.

The rearrangement links TRBV7-2 to TRBJ1-2; 7 bases align to TRBD1. This CDR3 is 12 amino acids long. CDR1 is SGHTA, CDR2 FQGNSA, per germline. V gave up 2 bases and J gave up 8 bases; unmatched junction bases: 2. The CDR3 region has the DNA TGTGCCAGCAGCTTAAGGACAGGAGGCTACACCTTC. Translating gives CASSLRTGGYTF.

The chain couples TRBV13 to TRBJ2-7; TRBD2 agrees at 7 bases. V lost 7 bases and J lost 2; bases outside the gene matches: 11. The CDR3 totals 15 residues. Per the germline V gene, CDR1 is PRHDT and CDR2 is FYEKMQ (reference sequence). This CDR3 reads CASTRYQREAYEQYF. Written as DNA, the CDR3 is TGTGCCAGCACCCGATATCAGCGGGAAGCCTACGAGCAGTACTTC.

The rearrangement links TRBV25-1 to TRBJ2-5; 8 bases agree with TRBD1. J was trimmed by 1 base and V by 6 bases; bases with no gene match: 4. Germline-derived CDR1 and CDR2 are MGHDK and SYGVNS. The CDR3 extends over 14 amino acids. The CDR3 bases are TGTGCCAGCAGCGCGACAGGGGCCCAAGAGACCCAGTACTTC. The encoded protein is CASSATGAQETQYF.

The chain is built from TRBV30 and TRBJ1-2, with TRBD1 as a possible D gene (5 bases). V lost 3 bases and J lost 6, with 14 bases in between. From germline, CDR1 is GTSNPN and CDR2 SVGIG (reference sequence). The CDR3 runs to 13 residues. Written as DNA, the CDR3 is TGTGCCTGGAGAGGGGAGGGGAGGAATGGCTACACCTTC. Amino acids: CAWRGEGRNGYTF.

The chain is built from TRBV30 and TRBJ2-5; D remains unclear. The CDR3 sequence is 11 residues long. The germline gives CDR1 GTSNPN, CDR2 SVGIG (reference sequence). Trimming removed 4 bases from V and 0 bases from J, with 3 bases in between. In nucleotides, the CDR3 is TGTGCCTGGACAGACCAAGAGACCCAGTACTTC. Its translation is CAWTDQETQYF.

V gene TRBV5-5 combines with J gene TRBJ2-3; 8 bases are a match to TRBD2. Unmatched junction bases numbered 3, after V lost 2 bases and J lost 4 bases. The CDR3 is made up of 14 amino acids. CDR1 is SGHKS, CDR2 YYEKEE, per germline (reference sequence). The CDR3 reads CASSFSGVPDTQYF. CDR3 nucleotide sequence: TGTGCCAGCAGCTTTAGCGGGGTACCAGATACGCAGTATTTT.

The chain joins TRBV14 to TRBJ2-4, with a possible D match to TRBD2 (5 bases). Germline CDR1 and CDR2: SGHDN and FVKESK. V lost 1 base, J lost 5 bases, and 6 bases lay in between. CDR3 length equals 13 residues. In DNA, the CDR3 is TGTGCCAGCAGCCAAGGAGGGCAAAACATTCAGTACTTC. Encoded protein: CASSQGGQNIQYF.

The chain links TRBV11-1 to TRBJ2-5, with 8 nucleotides matching TRBD1. The germline V gene has CDR1 SGHAT and CDR2 FQDESV (reference sequence). CDR3 size: 14 residues. With V trimmed by 5 bases and J by 6 bases, 8 bases remained unmatched. CDR3 coding DNA: TGTGCCAGCAGCGTCCAGGGGGCGACGAAGACCCAGTACTTC. This codes for CASSVQGATKTQYF.

The chain is built from TRBV28 and TRBJ2-5, with a tentative D call TRBD1 (5 bases). CDR1 is MDHEN and CDR2 is SYDVKM in the germline V gene. The germline V and J ends were trimmed by 1 base and 5 bases, with 11 bases remaining between them. CDR3 length: 14 residues. The CDR3 DNA reads as TGTGCCAGCAGTTTATTGGACATAAAGGAGACCCAGTACTTC. Residues: CASSLLDIKETQYF.

The J gene is TRBJ2-2, the V gene TRBV5-1, with TRBD1 as a possible D gene (5 bases). The CDR3 covers 16 residues. Germline CDR1 and CDR2: SGHRS and YFSETQ. Trimming removed 4 bases at V and 5 bases at J, with 18 bases between. This CDR3 is CASSPQDTPETGELFF. The CDR3 coding sequence is TGCGCCAGCAGCCCCCAGGACACCCCGGAGACCGGGGAGCTGTTTTTT.

This chain uses TRBV5-4 with TRBJ2-1; 9 bases are shared with TRBD2. The ends lost 4 bases at V and 6 bases at J; junction bases unmatched: 11. This CDR3 is 16 amino acids long. CDR1 and CDR2 (germline): SGHNT, YYREEE (reference sequence). CDR3 in DNA: TGTGCCAGCAGCCCCTCCGGGACTAGCCAAGGCAATGAGCAGTTCTTC. It translates to CASSPSGTSQGNEQFF.

This chain uses TRBV10-3 with TRBJ1-1; D unclear. This CDR3 contains 13 residues. V lost 6 bases, J lost 7 bases, and 15 bases lay in between. Germline CDR1 reads ENHRY; CDR2 reads SYGVKD. CDR3 nucleotide sequence: TGTGCCATCAGAGATTTATTATCAGGTGAAGCTTTCTTT. It is translated as CAIRDLLSGEAFF.

This chain connects TRBV7-9 to TRBJ2-1; 9 bases are shared with TRBD2. The CDR3 has 15 amino acids. Unmatched junction bases numbered 11, after V lost 6 bases and J lost 8 bases. Germline V CDR1 and CDR2: SEHNR, FQNEAQ (reference sequence). In nucleotides, the CDR3 is TGTGCCAGCAGTCCCGGTAGCGGGAGACACTATGAGCAGTTCTTC. It yields the protein CASSPGSGRHYEQFF.

V is TRBV4-1 and J is TRBJ1-2, with 11 bases lining up with TRBD1. V shed 3 bases, J shed 8 bases, and the junction held 11 bases outside the gene matches. CDR3 length: 16 amino acids. Germline V gives CDR1 MGHRA, CDR2 YSYEKL. The CDR3 sequence is CASSHVLGQGARGYTF. CDR3 nucleotide sequence: TGCGCCAGCAGCCATGTTCTCGGACAGGGGGCGCGCGGCTACACCTTC.

The chain couples TRBV10-1 to TRBJ1-1; D unclear. CDR3 length equals 13 residues. CDR1 and CDR2 from the germline V gene are WNHNN and SYGVQD (reference sequence). Trimming pared 1 base from V and 6 bases from J, leaving 9 bases between. CDR3 loop: CASSEFLQAEAFF. The CDR3 DNA is TGCGCCAGCAGTGAGTTCCTCCAGGCTGAAGCTTTCTTT.

V is TRBV5-6 and J is TRBJ1-5; 8 bases agree with TRBD1. The CDR3 extends over 15 amino acids. Germline V gene sequence: CDR1 SGHDT, CDR2 YYEEEE. V was clipped by 5 bases and J by 7 bases; unmatched bases: 11. The CDR3 reads CASSYSGGAQQPQHF. The CDR3 nucleotides read TGTGCCAGCAGTTATTCAGGGGGCGCGCAACAGCCCCAGCATTTT.

The rearrangement joins TRBV30 to TRBJ1-3, with D possibly TRBD1 on 6 matching bases. CDR1 GTSNPN and CDR2 SVGIG come from the germline V gene (reference sequence). V dropped 7 bases and J dropped 0 bases, with 19 bases sitting between them. This CDR3 contains 16 residues. The DNA of the CDR3 is TGTGCCTCGACCCCGGGACAATATTACTCTGGAAACACCATATATTTT. Its translation: CASTPGQYYSGNTIYF.

J is TRBJ1-5 and V is TRBV5-6; unclear D gene. V lost 7 bases and J 6 bases, leaving 11 bases between the germline ends. This CDR3 spans 12 amino acids. From germline, CDR1 is SGHDT and CDR2 YYEEEE. The CDR3 sequence is CASSVRGQPQHF. In nucleotides, the CDR3 is TGTGCCAGCTCCGTTAGAGGTCAGCCCCAGCATTTT.